The clone carrying this TCR beta chain showed up just a few times. The sample comes from a study of blood T cell repertoires in COVID-19. Study at large: Donors in the United States, Italy and Spain gave samples during acute or convalescent COVID-19. T cells, B-cell-depleted T cells, or PBMCs provided the cDNA or gDNA that served as material.

In the study's own analysis: The assay estimated nucleated cells by amplifying reference gene primers. The assay was immunoSEQ multiplex PCR, and TCRdb's table has in-frame clones only and misses some. Clone size and V and J calls were adopted from that table, with D and trimming inferred from the DNA. The sample carries 650,000 to 800,000 clones, approximately 90% recorded once. Germline V gives CDR1 SEHNR, CDR2 FQNEAQ (reference sequence). The germline V and J ends were trimmed by 5 bases and 8 bases, with 15 bases remaining between them. The CDR3 has 13 amino acids. The chain recombines TRBV7-9 with TRBJ1-2; D is ambiguous. The sequence derives from a woman between 18 and 30 years old with acute or convalescent COVID-19. The sample comprised peripheral blood. CDR3 bases: TGTGCCAGCAGCCCGGTCGGGTGGAACGGCTACACCTTC. It specifies CASSPVGWNGYTF.